This T cell receptor (beta chain) came from a study of T cell responses to AZD1222 COVID-19 vaccine. J was trimmed by 3 bases and V by 5 bases; bases with no gene match: 12. The germline V gene encodes CDR1 SGHVS and CDR2 FQNEAQ. CDR3 length: 17 amino acids. The protocol was immunoSEQ multiplex PCR, while the TCRdb copy is restricted to in-frame clones and leaves out a portion. The sample contains 95,000 to 150,000 clones, 80% to 90% of which appear only once. The J gene is TRBJ2-3, the V gene TRBV7-8; 9 bases line up with TRBD2. This sample comprised peripheral blood, obtained on day 0 of AZD1222 vaccination. The origin of this receptor is an adult in good health. The CDR3 is CASSPSPAGGRTDTQYF. The CDR3 bases are TGTGCCAGCAGCCCCAGCCCAGCGGGAGGCAGGACAGATACGCAGTATTTT.